These T cell receptor beta chains were read from a single sample in a study of early T cells in non-severe SARS-CoV-2 infection. From the 5' RACE reads, TCRdb called clonotypes with MiXCR, one entry per CDR3 protein. The sample consists of about 77,000 distinct CDR3 sequences, about 16% of them appearing once. Input material: whole blood. The receptors were gathered from an adult who was a healthcare worker with PCR-confirmed SARS-CoV-2 infection or an uninfected control (not recorded which). CDR3s include the opening cysteine and the closing phenylalanine or tryptophan. Each record gives: J gene, clone size, V gene, D gene, CDR3 DNA, CDR3 protein. A D gene is named only where the DNA matches it firmly. Part of the rows lack a size; the others show once, few, many or a class for expanded clones.

TRBJ1-5,few,TRBV7-2,-,TGTGCCAGCAGCGATGGATCCACCGGGACAAAGAAGGCCCAGCATTTT,CASSDGSTGTKKAQHF
TRBJ1-4,-,TRBV29-1,TRBD1,TGCAGCGTCGTTTGGACAGGTTCTAATGAAAAACTGTTTTTT,CSVVWTGSNEKLFF
TRBJ1-5,-,TRBV18,-,TGTGCCAGCTCACCGGGGTATCAGCCCCAGCATTTT,CASSPGYQPQHF
TRBJ1-2,few,TRBV10-1,-,TGCGCCAGCAGTGAATTGGGGGGGCACCCTTCTAACTATGGCTACACCTTC,CASSELGGHPSNYGYTF
TRBJ2-7,few,TRBV11-3,-,TGTGCCAGCAGCTTCCCCCTGGCCTACGAGCAGTACTTC,CASSFPLAYEQYF
TRBJ2-3,few,TRBV7-9,TRBD2,TGTGCCAGCAGCTTACCGCTTCTAGCGGGGGGTTTCACAGATACGCAGTATTTT,CASSLPLLAGGFTDTQYF
TRBJ1-3,few,TRBV20-1,TRBD1,TGCAGTGCTCTCACCGGGACAGGGATAATGAACACCATATATTTT,CSALTGTGIMNTIYF
TRBJ2-3,-,TRBV9,-,TGTGCCAGCAGCGTAGCAGGGGAATTTACGCAGTATTTT,CASSVAGEFTQYF
TRBJ1-6,few,TRBV5-1,-,TGCGCCAGCAGCCAAATGGGAGAGGGACGTTCACCCCTCCACTTT,CASSQMGEGRSPLHF
TRBJ1-2,few,TRBV18,TRBD1,TGTGCCAGCTCACCGGTCGGACAGGGAAGCTATGGCTACACCTTC,CASSPVGQGSYGYTF
TRBJ2-1,-,TRBV29-1,TRBD1,TGCAGCGTCCTGGGACAGGGGGCCGGCAATGAGCAGTTCTTC,CSVLGQGAGNEQFF
TRBJ2-1,few,TRBV11-2,-,TGTGCCAGCACCCGAGGGGTCTACAATGAGCAGTTCTTC,CASTRGVYNEQFF
TRBJ1-1,-,TRBV12-3/TRBV12-4,-,TGTGCCAGCAAACTGGACAGCTTGAACACTGAAGCTTTCTTT,CASKLDSLNTEAFF
TRBJ1-5,-,TRBV4-1,-,TGCGCCAGCAGCCAAGACCGGACAGATCAGCCCCAGCATTTT,CASSQDRTDQPQHF
TRBJ2-1,few,TRBV3-1,-,TGTGCCAGCAGCCAAGTAAACGACTACTACAATGAGCAGTTCTTC,CASSQVNDYYNEQFF
TRBJ2-1,-,TRBV7-8,-,TGTGCCAGCAGCACCAGGGACCGGTACAATGAGCAGTTCTTC,CASSTRDRYNEQFF
TRBJ1-6,-,TRBV3-1,-,TGTGCCAGCAGCCAAGGCGGGGGAACCTATAATTCACCCCTCCACTTT,CASSQGGGTYNSPLHF
TRBJ1-1,few,TRBV21-1,-,TGTGCCATCTCGGTCGGACACAAACACACCCCGAACACTGAAGCTTTCTTT,CAISVGHKHTPNTEAFF
TRBJ2-3,-,TRBV7-9,TRBD2,TGTGCCAGCAGCTTTACGGGGGGGCCAAAAGATACGCAGTATTTT,CASSFTGGPKDTQYF
TRBJ2-3,once,TRBV20-1,-,TGCAGTTCCAGAGATCGGCTGAGCACAGATACGCAGTATTTT,CSSRDRLSTDTQYF
TRBJ1-5,few,TRBV27,TRBD1,TGTGCCAGCAGCGCCACAGGGGGATTCAATCAGCCCCAGCATTTT,CASSATGGFNQPQHF
TRBJ2-1,few,TRBV6-5,-,TGTGCCAGCAGTTACGGGCTTAGCTCCTACAATGAGCAGTTCTTC,CASSYGLSSYNEQFF
TRBJ2-4,-,TRBV28,-,TGTGCCAGCAGTTTCGATCATAGTGTCAGAAACATTCAGTACTTC,CASSFDHSVRNIQYF
TRBJ1-1,few,TRBV25-1,-,TGTGCCAGCTTGCAGGACACTGAAGCTTTCTTT,CASLQDTEAFF
TRBJ2-5,few,TRBV7-2,TRBD2,TGTGCCAGCAGCCAGACAGCGGGAGGGCCGGTAGGAGCCCAGTACTTC,CASSQTAGGPVGAQYF
TRBJ2-2,few,TRBV7-6,-,TGTGCCAGCAGCTCAATTCCCTCTGGCGGGAACACCGGGGAGCTGTTTTTT,CASSSIPSGGNTGELFF
TRBJ2-2,many,TRBV6-5,-,TGTGCCAGCAGCCCAGGGCTCCGGAACACCGGGGAGCTGTTTTTT,CASSPGLRNTGELFF
TRBJ2-2,-,TRBV11-2,TRBD2,TGTGCCAGCAGCTCCTCGGGACTAGCGGGGCCGTCGAACACCGGGGAGCTGTTTTTT,CASSSSGLAGPSNTGELFF
TRBJ2-5,few,TRBV7-9,TRBD1,TGTGCCAGCAGCCCCGCGACAGGGGTGGAGACCCAGTACTTC,CASSPATGVETQYF
TRBJ2-6,many,TRBV5-1,-,TGCGCCAGCAGCTCCAGAGCCGGGGCCAACGTCCTGACTTTC,CASSSRAGANVLTF
TRBJ1-3,-,TRBV29-1,-,TGCAGCGTTGAATTTCGGAGCTCTGGAAACACCATATATTTT,CSVEFRSSGNTIYF
TRBJ1-2,-,TRBV27,-,TGTGCCAGCAGTCGGGGGGGACCTTACAACTATGGCTACACCTTC,CASSRGGPYNYGYTF
TRBJ2-6,few,TRBV12-3/TRBV12-4,TRBD2,TGTGCCAGCACCACCATCCGGACTAGCGAGGTGTGGGGGGCCAACGTCCTGACTTTC,CASTTIRTSEVWGANVLTF
TRBJ2-7,few,TRBV12-5,TRBD2,TGTGCTAGTGGTTTGATGGTGACTAGCGGATACGAGCAGTACTTC,CASGLMVTSGYEQYF
TRBJ1-5,many,TRBV7-3,-,TGTGCCAGCAGCTTAGTGAGCAATCAGCCCCAGCATTTT,CASSLVSNQPQHF
TRBJ2-7,many,TRBV6-5,-,TGTGCCAGCAGTTACTGGCAGGGTGGCGAGCAGTACTTC,CASSYWQGGEQYF
TRBJ2-1,few,TRBV13,TRBD2,TGTGCCAGCAGTTTAATCCCCCGCGGGGGGGCGTACAATGAGCAGTTCTTC,CASSLIPRGGAYNEQFF
TRBJ1-5,-,TRBV28,TRBD1,TGTGCCAGCAGCCCCAGAGGGACAGGGAATAAGCCCCAGCATTTT,CASSPRGTGNKPQHF
TRBJ2-5,-,TRBV7-2,-,TGTGCCAGCAGCTTAGTGGACCGGGCCCAAGAGACCCAGTACTTC,CASSLVDRAQETQYF
TRBJ1-1,-,TRBV5-4,TRBD1,TGTGCCAGCAGCTTGGGACAGGGGGTTATGAACACTGAAGCTTTCTTT,CASSLGQGVMNTEAFF
TRBJ2-5,-,TRBV20-1,-,TGCAGTGCTAGTTTGTACGGGGGGCCCCAAGGCGGCCAGTACTTC,CSASLYGGPQGGQYF
TRBJ2-1,few,TRBV11-3,-,TGTGCCAGCAGCTTAGCCAACATAATCACCTACAATGAGCAGTTCTTC,CASSLANIITYNEQFF
TRBJ2-7,-,TRBV25-1,-,TGTGCCAGCAGTGAACAGGGGATCGGTCCCGAGCAGTACTTC,CASSEQGIGPEQYF
TRBJ2-1,-,TRBV27,TRBD2,TGTGCCAGCACCCAAACTAGCGGGGGGGCCTTGAGCTCCTACAATGAGCAGTTCTTC,CASTQTSGGALSSYNEQFF
TRBJ1-1,few,TRBV29-1,-,TGCAGCGTCCACTTGTGGCAACTGAACACTGAAGCTTTCTTT,CSVHLWQLNTEAFF
TRBJ2-1,-,TRBV24-1,TRBD1,TGTGCCACCAGTGATCGCTCCGGACAGGGACGGTCCTACAATGAGCAGTTCTTC,CATSDRSGQGRSYNEQFF
TRBJ2-1,-,TRBV29-1,-,TGCAGCGTTGAAGCGGGTTCCCTCGGGTATGAGCAGTTCTTC,CSVEAGSLGYEQFF
TRBJ1-1,-,TRBV5-1,-,TGCGCCAGCAGCTCGACAGGGAACACTGAAGCTTTCTTT,CASSSTGNTEAFF
TRBJ2-1,-,TRBV2,-,TGTGCCCAGTCGACGGAGAATGAGCAGTTCTTC,CAQSTENEQFF